This note documents a single T cell receptor (beta chain) sequence. This clone was found many times. The antigen it recognizes is unknown. Base qualities were left out, and no much larger clone turns up one base away. From cysteine to phenylalanine, the CDR3 is 13 amino acids long. Only the CDR3 region is kept as DNA, spanning 39 bases read in frame from base 1. Trimming removed 6 bases from V and 5 bases from J, leaving 10 bases between the germline ends. According to the germline V gene, CDR1 reads LGHNA and CDR2 reads YNFKEQ. Library preparation employed the immunoSEQ multiplex PCR assay. For the multiplex PCR, a mixture combining 60 forward primers for TCR Vbeta segments and 13 reverse primers for TCR Jbeta segments was used. A multiplex PCR assay on genomic DNA amplified the CDR3 region of rearranged TCR beta genes. The Illumina HiSeq System was used to sequence the amplified TCR beta libraries as 87-base-pair reads. Regarding the original processing steps: In a later analysis, tens of millions of unique TCR beta chains were counted across the roughly 610 repertoires, and roughly 11 million of these chains were shared by at least two donors. Raw reads were error-corrected and collapsed into unique sequences with a nearest-neighbor algorithm that merged closely related sequences to remove PCR and sequencing errors. CDR3 sequences were aligned to IMGT reference sequences to assign V, D and J gene segments. For a sequence to be retained, at least a six-nucleotide match to both a V gene segment and a J gene segment was required. Rearrangements were called productive when the CDR3 lacked stop codons and stayed in frame with V and J; all others were non-productive. CDR3 was defined by IMGT convention, running from the second conserved V-encoded cysteine to the conserved J-encoded phenylalanine. In an earlier analysis of around 600 of the donors, sequences lacking an unambiguous match to a single V gene segment were excluded. An earlier analysis of a few hundred of the donors called V segments functional above 56.7% productive rearrangements and segregating when the between-donor standard deviation exceeded 5%. To diagnose cytomegalovirus status from the catalog of TCR beta chain sequences, a statistical classification framework was built. In a later analysis, V and J genes were assigned by comparing TCR nucleotide sequences against IMGT/GENE-DB human TR gene sequences. In a later analysis, CDR3 sequences and most-parsimonious VDJ recombination scenarios were assigned using the TCRdist pipeline. In a later analysis, every TCR beta chain was defined by the combination of its CDR3 amino acid sequence and its V-gene family, and reads without a unique V-gene family were dropped. As a way to deal with suspected cross-contamination and a sequencing artifact, a later analysis dropped more than 500 nucleotide sequences that were highly shared and had low generation probability. In a later analysis, a clonal expansion index for each public chain was calculated from normalized within-repertoire ranks of inferred template counts. A later analysis computed generation probabilities with a VDJ recombination model fitted to out-of-frame rearrangements, and checked the results against IGoR. In a later analysis, hypergeometric tests were used to score TCR-TCR, TCR-HLA and TCR-CMV co-occurrence, with a repertoire-size bias correction applied to TCR pairs. A later analysis estimated false discovery rates by permuting HLA or CMV assignments 20 times. In a later analysis, co-occurring TCRs were grouped using DBSCAN, and TCRdist sequence similarity was added for clustering within HLA-allele-positive subsets. Repertoires with fewer than 30,000 or more than 120,000 public chains, plus five repertoires with anomalous nucleotide sharing, were excluded from co-occurrence clustering. The immuneACCESS repertoire file appears here via TCRdb, limited to in-frame rearrangements. These files lack a portion of the clones; in checked studies, under half of the deficit traces to unresolved V genes, and the cause of the others is not known. From that table come the V and J calls and clone size; the DNA was used to work out D and trimming. The sample has approximately 220,000 clones on record, 75% of them singletons. Of the sample, less than 2% is held by the ten largest clones.

The cohort was made up of around 720 healthy bone marrow donors. Cohort members were all nominally healthy when sampled, although unrecorded immune exposures were likely present. The donor tested CMV seronegative and was one of the 352 seronegative cohort members. A peripheral blood sample was collected from each donor, and TCR beta sequencing was performed on peripheral blood mononuclear cells. The Qiagen DNeasy Blood Extraction Kit was used to extract genomic DNA from the blood cell samples. This sample stems from a study of cytomegalovirus exposure and HLA in healthy donors (dated 2017 in TCRdb). In terms of the full investigation: According to an earlier analysis of several hundred of the donors, 150 million to 200 million T cells yielded over 100 million unique TCR beta sequences and about 280 Gb of sequence data. Because of strong linkage in the cohort, a handful of DR-DQ haplotypes were treated as single units for association and clustering. In the later analysis, no new phenotypic data were used to find candidate immune exposures; instead, reliance was placed on TCR beta sequences and their occurrence across donors. To decide whether each TCR beta V gene segment behaved as functional or pseudogenic, an earlier analysis of some 540 of the donors relied on high-throughput TCR beta sequencing. To study patterns of TCR occurrence, a later analysis re-analyzed previously published TCR beta repertoires from 666 donors and added high-resolution HLA genotyping. The study profiled the T cell repertoires of hundreds of subjects by immunosequencing and related them to cytomegalovirus serostatus. The study combined high-throughput TCR immunosequencing, statistical association of individual TCRs with disease status, and machine learning to predict cytomegalovirus infection status. The number of donors typed differed by locus, with roughly 629-640 for A, B, C, DRB1 and DQB1, 522 for DQA1, 600 to 610 for DPA1, and 400 to 490 for DPB1. Donor age, sex, ethnicity and CMV serostatus were compiled alongside the repertoire data. The study aimed to test whether signatures of past pathogen exposure could be identified by cataloging public T cell receptors. An early release that covered roughly 600 HLA-typed donors contained approximately 300 gigabases of sequencing data and tens of millions of unique TCR sequences. The genetic ancestry cluster associated with self-reported Caucasian donors included 81% of the 398 genotyped donors. Besides the first cohort of roughly 660 subjects, a separate validation cohort made up of 120 different subjects was used. Among roughly 400 genotyped donors of the cohort, an average of approximately 220,000 unique TCR beta nucleotide sequences was sequenced per donor, of which about 18% were non-productive. All discovery cohort repertoires had been generated on a single sequencing platform. A later genetic analysis took genome-wide SNP genotypes for about 60% of the roughly 670 donors and used that subset as a discovery cohort. Both class I and class II loci were covered by HLA typing, at four-digit resolution.

What the study reported, not specific to this receptor: According to a later genetic analysis, donors in an Asian-associated ancestry cluster had fewer N-insertions in productive TCRs than the approximately 630-donor mean. A few of the identified cytomegalovirus-associated TCR beta chains were confirmed in vitro to be specific for cytomegalovirus antigens. A later analysis reported that several top co-occurrence clusters appeared linked to parvovirus B19, influenza, CMV and Epstein-Barr virus. Because the 87-base-pair reads could not distinguish some IMGT-functional V segments, including TRBV6-2 and TRBV6-3, those segments were excluded. In an earlier analysis of about 600 of the donors, most TCR beta V segments appeared in productive rearrangements about 87% or about 30% of the time, broadly matching IMGT annotations. HLA typing was unavailable for some donors at each locus, so association tests used only the typed subset. Sequencing depth was assumed to be roughly uniform across donors in the presence/absence analyses, though that assumption may not hold. Across donors, most TCR sequences were observed very rarely, whereas some public TCRs were present in many individuals. Because counts were too low, approximately 15 rarely observed V segments, including chromosome 9 orphons, were excluded from the earlier analysis of around 590 of the donors. In a later analysis, TCR association rates were found to vary across HLA loci, with the most associated TCRs seen for DRB1 alleles and the fewest for HLA-C alleles. A later analysis found that most CMV-associated TCR beta chains appeared HLA-restricted, with HLA associations seemingly driven largely by CMV exposure. A further reported finding was that TCR beta sequences accurately predicted the HLA-A and HLA-B alleles for most subjects in the first cohort. The study gave a list of 150 to 200 TCR beta chains associated with cytomegalovirus. A later analysis associated about 18,000 TCR beta sequences with specific HLA alleles at a false discovery rate of 0.05. The authors suggested that the approach could potentially be generalized to other disease states and immunological phenotypes. Assigning TCR associations to individual alleles was difficult when HLA alleles, especially DR and DQ, strongly co-occurred. A later genetic analysis associated a missense DCLRE1C variant with V-gene and J-gene trimming of TCR beta chains, and an independent cohort replicated the association. The only immune exposure information available for the cohort was CMV serostatus. Only TCR beta chains were sequenced in this cohort, and the absence of alpha or paired-chain data limited detectable features. The classifier was reported to diagnose cytomegalovirus status with high specificity and sensitivity in both the original cohort and the validation cohort. Linkage disequilibrium might explain the correlated functional status among segregating V segments, but an unknown experimental factor could not be excluded. Compared with equally common non-associated chains, HLA-associated TCR beta chains in a later analysis were more clonally expanded and had lower generation probabilities. A group of highly shared sequence variants was considered likely to be a technical artifact of the sequencing pipeline.

The sequence was collected from a woman in her 30s in good health and CMV-seronegative. The sample comprised PBMCs. The receptor chain draws on TRBV4-2 and TRBJ2-2, with the D gene too uncertain to name. The DNA sequence follows: TGTGCCAGCAGTTCGTCTAGGACCGGGGAGCTGTTTTTT. The translation is CASSSSRTGELFF.